The 3 T cell receptor beta chains reported below all come from one sample, sequenced in a study of T cells after yellow fever vaccination. TCRdb fed the 5' RACE reads into MiXCR, producing one record per CDR3 protein. Of tens of thousands of distinct CDR3 sequences detected, roughly 7.4% appear once; the ten largest clones hold roughly 31%. This specimen consisted of CD8+ T cells sorted from PBMCs, obtained roughly 15 days after the first yellow fever vaccination. These receptors were collected from a man aged 18 to 29 who received the YFV17D yellow fever vaccine.

With regard to this clonotype: A read error may explain this, as a much larger clone is one base away. The rearrangement links TRBV5-1 to TRBJ2-7, with TRBD1 matching over 9 bases. The germline V gene has CDR1 SGHRS and CDR2 YFSETQ. This CDR3 contains 16 residues. The CDR3 DNA follows: TGCTCCAGCAGCGTACTCGGCCCACAGGGGGCTTACGAGCAGTACTTC. It yields the protein CSSSVLGPQGAYEQYF. The entire variable domain, with the rest obtained from reference TRBV5-1 and TRBJ2-7, is as follows: KAGVTQTPRYLIKTRGQQVTLSCSPISGHRSVSWYQQTPGQGLQFLFEYFSETQRNKGNFPGRFSGRQFSNSRSEMNVSTLELGDSALYLCSSSVLGPQGAYEQYFGPGTRLTVT.

Many counts were recorded for this clonotype. This sequence joins TRBV9 and TRBJ1-1, with D uncertain. V was clipped by 3 bases and J by 3 bases, with 18 bases between them. Germline lookup yields CDR1 SGDLS and CDR2 YYNGEE. This CDR3 is built from 16 residues. The CDR3 reads CASSADGWVADTEAFF. The CDR3 region has the DNA TGTGCCAGCAGCGCTGACGGGTGGGTGGCGGACACTGAAGCTTTCTTT.

This clonotype was seen at least ten times. The chain couples TRBV15 to TRBJ1-5, with D perhaps TRBD1 (6 bases). This CDR3 contains 16 residues. V was cut by 6 bases and J by 2 bases, with 17 bases left in between. The germline V gene has CDR1 LNHNV and CDR2 YYDKDF (reference sequence). In DNA, the CDR3 is TGTGCCACCAGGGATCCAGGGGATGGTGGCAATCAGCCCCAGCATTTT. It specifies CATRDPGDGGNQPQHF.